This T cell receptor beta chain was documented in a study of vaccination effects on CD4 cells after COVID-19. Remarks on this clone: Its antigen is not known.

After expansion with viral peptide pools in the ViraFEST assay, antigen-specific CD4+ T cells were sequenced. The culture ran for around nine days before CD4+ T cells were isolated. The healthy vaccine recipients, who had no prior SARS-CoV-2 infection, showed negative nucleocapsid antibodies. V was pared by 3 bases and J by 1 base, with 21 bases between. This CDR3 has 18 amino acids. Germline CDR1 LGHNA, CDR2 YSLEER. Sequenced by immunoSEQ multiplex PCR; TCRdb stores in-frame clones only, minus some. The sample has tens of thousands of clones, about four fifths seen once. The genes are TRBV4-3 and TRBJ1-2; perhaps TRBD1 as D (5 bases). This sample comprised CD4+ T cells from PBMCs cultured with HCoV-NL63 spike peptides, obtained before COVID-19 vaccination. The sequence was obtained from a human donor who received a COVID-19 vaccine. CDR3 DNA: TGCGCCAGCAGCCAGGGCACGGGGGAAGGAATAAATAACTATGGCTACACCTTC. Encoded protein: CASSQGTGEGINNYGYTF.